This TCR beta chain was observed in a study of T-cell reconstitution after alpha-beta-depleted transplantation in children. Trimming took off 5 bases at V and 8 bases at J, with 15 bases between the two ends. Germline V CDR1 and CDR2: MNHEY, SMNVEV (reference sequence). The length of the CDR3 is 13 residues. TCRbeta library construction was performed incorporating unique molecular identifiers. TCRdb itself ran the PCR reads through MiXCR, one entry per CDR3 protein. The table shows some 290,000 distinct CDR3 sequences, with nearly 10% occurring only once. The rearrangement uses TRBV27 and TRBJ1-2; D remains unclear. The sample here was PBMCs from the stem cell graft donor, taken from the stem cell graft. The receptor's source is a human donor who donated a stem cell graft to a child with SCID. The CDR3 region is CASSTTDFGGYTF. In DNA, the CDR3 is TGTGCCAGCAGTACGACGGATTTCGGAGGCTACACCTTC.